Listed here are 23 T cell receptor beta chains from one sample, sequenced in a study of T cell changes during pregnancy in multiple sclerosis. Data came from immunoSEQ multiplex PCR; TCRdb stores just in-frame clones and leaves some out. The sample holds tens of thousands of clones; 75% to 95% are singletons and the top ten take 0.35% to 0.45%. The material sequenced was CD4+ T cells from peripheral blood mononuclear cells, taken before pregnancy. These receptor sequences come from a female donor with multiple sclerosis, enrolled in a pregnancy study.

The CDR3 sequence is CAWSGGDFGGGNTIYF. CDR3 coding DNA: TGTGCCTGGAGTGGGGGGGACTTCGGCGGTGGAAACACCATATATTTT. The chain has TRBV30 and TRBJ1-3; D possibly corresponds to TRBD1 (5 bases). Germline-derived CDR1 and CDR2 are GTSNPN and SVGIG (reference sequence). Deletions cut 1 base from V and 3 bases from J, with 16 bases between. This CDR3 has 16 residues.

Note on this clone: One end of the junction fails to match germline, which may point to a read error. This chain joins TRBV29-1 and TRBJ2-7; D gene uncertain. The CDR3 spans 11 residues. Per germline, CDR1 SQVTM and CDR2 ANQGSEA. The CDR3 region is CTVGQAHEQYF. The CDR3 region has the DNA TGCACCGTTGGGCAGGCACACGAGCAGTACTTC.

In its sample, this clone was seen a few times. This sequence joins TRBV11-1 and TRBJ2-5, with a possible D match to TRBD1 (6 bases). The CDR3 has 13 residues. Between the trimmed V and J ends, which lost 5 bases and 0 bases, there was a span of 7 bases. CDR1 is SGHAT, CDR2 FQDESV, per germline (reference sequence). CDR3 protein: CASSRDNQETQYF. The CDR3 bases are TGTGCCAGCAGCCGGGACAACCAAGAGACCCAGTACTTC.

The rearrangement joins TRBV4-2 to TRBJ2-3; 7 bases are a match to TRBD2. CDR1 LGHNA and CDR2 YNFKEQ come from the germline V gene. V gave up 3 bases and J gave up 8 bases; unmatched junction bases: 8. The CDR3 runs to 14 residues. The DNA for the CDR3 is TGTGCCAGCAGCCACCGGACTAGTCCCGGTACGCAGTATTTT. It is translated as CASSHRTSPGTQYF.

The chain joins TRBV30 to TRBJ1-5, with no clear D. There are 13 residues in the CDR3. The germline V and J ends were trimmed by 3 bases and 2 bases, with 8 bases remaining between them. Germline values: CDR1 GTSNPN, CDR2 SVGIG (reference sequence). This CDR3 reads CAWRAHGNQPQHF. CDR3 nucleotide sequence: TGTGCCTGGAGAGCCCATGGCAATCAGCCCCAGCATTTT.

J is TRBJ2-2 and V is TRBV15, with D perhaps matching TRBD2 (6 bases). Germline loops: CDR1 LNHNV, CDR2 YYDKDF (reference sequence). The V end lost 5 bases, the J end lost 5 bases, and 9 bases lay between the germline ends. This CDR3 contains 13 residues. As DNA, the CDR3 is TGTGCCACCAGCGGCCGGGGGACCGGGGAGCTGTTTTTT. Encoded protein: CATSGRGTGELFF.

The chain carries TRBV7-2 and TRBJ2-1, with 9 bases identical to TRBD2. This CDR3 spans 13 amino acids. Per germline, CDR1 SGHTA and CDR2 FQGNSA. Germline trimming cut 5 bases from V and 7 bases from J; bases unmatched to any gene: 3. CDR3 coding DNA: TGTGCCAGCAGCACGGGACTAGCTAATGAGCAGTTCTTC. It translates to CASSTGLANEQFF.

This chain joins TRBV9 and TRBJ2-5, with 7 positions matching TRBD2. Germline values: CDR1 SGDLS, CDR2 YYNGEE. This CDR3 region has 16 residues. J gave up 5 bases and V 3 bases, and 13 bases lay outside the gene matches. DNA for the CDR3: TGTGCCAGCAGCGCGCGGACCTGGGGAGGGAGGGAGACCCAGTACTTC. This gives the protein CASSARTWGGRETQYF.

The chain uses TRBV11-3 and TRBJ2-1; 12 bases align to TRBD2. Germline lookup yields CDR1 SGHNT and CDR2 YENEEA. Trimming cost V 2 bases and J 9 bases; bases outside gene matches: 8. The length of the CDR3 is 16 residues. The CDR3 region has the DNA TGTGCCAGCAGCTTAAGCGCTAGCGGGGGGGCCACTGAGCAGTTCTTC. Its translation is CASSLSASGGATEQFF.

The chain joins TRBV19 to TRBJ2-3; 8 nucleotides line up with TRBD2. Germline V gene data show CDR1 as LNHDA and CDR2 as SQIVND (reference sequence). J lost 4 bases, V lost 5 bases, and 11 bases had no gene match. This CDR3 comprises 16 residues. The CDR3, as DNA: TGTGCCAGTAGTCTCCGTTTAGCGGGGAGGGCAGATACGCAGTATTTT. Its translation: CASSLRLAGRADTQYF.

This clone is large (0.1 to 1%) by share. DNA of the CDR3: TGTGCCAGCAGCCGTGGGGGGATCGGGGAGCTGTTTTTT. Translating gives CASSRGGIGELFF. The rearrangement uses TRBV11-2 and TRBJ2-2; perhaps TRBD2 as D (6 bases). V was shortened by 5 bases and J by 7 bases, with 11 bases between the two germline ends. The CDR3 covers 13 residues. Germline V gene data show CDR1 as SGHAT and CDR2 as FQNNGV.

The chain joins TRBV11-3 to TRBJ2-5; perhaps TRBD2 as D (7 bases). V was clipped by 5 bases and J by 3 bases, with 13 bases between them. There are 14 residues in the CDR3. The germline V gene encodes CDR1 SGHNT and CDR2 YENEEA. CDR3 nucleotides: TGTGCCAGCAGCGGCTGGGGGGGCGAAGAGACCCAGTACTTC. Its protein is CASSGWGGEETQYF.

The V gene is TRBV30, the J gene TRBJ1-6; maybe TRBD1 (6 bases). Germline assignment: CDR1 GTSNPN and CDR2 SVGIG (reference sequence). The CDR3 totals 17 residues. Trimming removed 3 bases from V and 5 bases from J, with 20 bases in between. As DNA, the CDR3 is TGTGCCTGGAGCGCCCCCGGGGTCAGGGGCCATAATTCACCCCTCCACTTT. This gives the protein CAWSAPGVRGHNSPLHF.

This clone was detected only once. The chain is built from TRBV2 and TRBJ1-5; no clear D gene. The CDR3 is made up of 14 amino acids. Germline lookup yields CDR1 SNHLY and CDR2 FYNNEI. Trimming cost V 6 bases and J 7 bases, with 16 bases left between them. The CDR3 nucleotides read TGTGCCAGCAGGCGCAATAGTCCGGGGCAGCCCCAGCATTTT. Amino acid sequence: CASRRNSPGQPQHF.

CDR3 amino acids: CAWSLGDRANYGYTF. CDR3 coding DNA: TGTGCCTGGAGTCTAGGGGACAGAGCTAACTATGGCTACACCTTC. The chain uses TRBV30 and TRBJ1-2, with 7 bases matching TRBD1. The CDR3 is 15 residues long. Losses at the gene ends were 2 bases for V and 0 bases for J; bases not matched to a gene: 6. In germline, CDR1 is GTSNPN, CDR2 SVGIG (reference sequence).

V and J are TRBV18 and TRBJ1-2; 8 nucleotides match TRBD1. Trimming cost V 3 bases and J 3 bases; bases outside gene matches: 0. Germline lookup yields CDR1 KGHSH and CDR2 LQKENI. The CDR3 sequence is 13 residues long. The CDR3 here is CASSPDRDYGYTF. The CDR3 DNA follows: TGTGCCAGCTCACCGGACAGGGACTATGGCTACACCTTC.

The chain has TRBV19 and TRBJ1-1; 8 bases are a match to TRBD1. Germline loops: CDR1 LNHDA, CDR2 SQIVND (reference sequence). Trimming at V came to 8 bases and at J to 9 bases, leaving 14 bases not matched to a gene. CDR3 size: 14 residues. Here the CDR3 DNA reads TGTGCCAGTCTAAGTTCAGGGGGCAGAGGTAAAGCTTTCTTT. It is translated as CASLSSGGRGKAFF.

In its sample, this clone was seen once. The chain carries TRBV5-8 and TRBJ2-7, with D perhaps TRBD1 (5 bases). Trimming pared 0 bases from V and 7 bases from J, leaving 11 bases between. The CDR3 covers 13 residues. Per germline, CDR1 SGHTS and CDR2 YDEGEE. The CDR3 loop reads CASSLGYRKEQYF. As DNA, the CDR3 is TGTGCCAGCAGCTTGGGGTACAGGAAGGAGCAGTACTTC.

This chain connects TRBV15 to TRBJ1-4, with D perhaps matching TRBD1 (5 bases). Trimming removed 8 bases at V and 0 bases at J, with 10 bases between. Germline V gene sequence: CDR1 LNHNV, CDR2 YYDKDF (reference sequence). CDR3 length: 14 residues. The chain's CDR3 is CATGGSATNEKLFF. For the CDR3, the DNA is TGTGCCACCGGGGGGTCCGCAACTAATGAAAAACTGTTTTTT.

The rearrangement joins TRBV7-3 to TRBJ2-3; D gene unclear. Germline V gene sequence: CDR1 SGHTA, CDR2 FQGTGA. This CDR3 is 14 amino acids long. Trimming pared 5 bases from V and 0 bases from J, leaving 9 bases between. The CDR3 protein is CASSLLQSTDTQYF. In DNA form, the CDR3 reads TGTGCCAGCAGCCTCCTTCAGAGCACAGATACGCAGTATTTT.

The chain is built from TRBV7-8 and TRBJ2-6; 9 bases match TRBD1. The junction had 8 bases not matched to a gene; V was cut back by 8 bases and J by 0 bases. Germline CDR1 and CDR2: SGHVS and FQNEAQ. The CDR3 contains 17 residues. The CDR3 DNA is TGTGCCAGCTGCCGGGACAGGGTAATCTCTGGGGCCAACGTCCTGACTTTC. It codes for CASCRDRVISGANVLTF.

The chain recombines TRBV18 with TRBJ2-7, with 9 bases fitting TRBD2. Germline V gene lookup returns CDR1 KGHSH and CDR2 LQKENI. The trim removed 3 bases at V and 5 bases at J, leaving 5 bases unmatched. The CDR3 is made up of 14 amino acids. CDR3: CASSPKAGGNEQYF. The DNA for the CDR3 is TGTGCCAGCTCACCGAAAGCGGGAGGTAACGAGCAGTACTTC.

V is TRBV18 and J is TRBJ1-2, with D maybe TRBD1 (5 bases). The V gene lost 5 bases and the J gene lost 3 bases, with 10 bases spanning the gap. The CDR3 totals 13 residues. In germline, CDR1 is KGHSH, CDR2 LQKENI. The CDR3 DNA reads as TGTGCCAGCTCAACGGACACCGACTATGGCTACACCTTC. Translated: CASSTDTDYGYTF. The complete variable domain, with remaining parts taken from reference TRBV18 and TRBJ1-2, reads NAGVMQNPRHLVRRRGQEARLRCSPMKGHSHVYWYRQLPEEGLKFMVYLQKENIIDESGMPKERFSAEFPKEGPSILRIQQVVRGDSAAYFCASSTDTDYGYTFGSGTRLTVV.